The T cell receptor (beta chain) under discussion was sequenced for a study of blood T cell repertoires in COVID-19. In the study overall: Some COVID-19 samples were acute and others convalescent; all came from the United States, Italy and Spain. Nucleic acid was either cDNA or gDNA, and it came from T cells, B-cell-depleted T cells, or PBMCs.

This CDR3 spans 16 amino acids. In the source study's methods: Amplified reference gene primers provided the basis for estimating nucleated cell counts. The protocol was immunoSEQ multiplex PCR, while the TCRdb copy is restricted to in-frame clones and leaves out a portion. V, J and clone size are taken as reported in that table, and D and trimming were inferred from the DNA itself. The table shows 200,000 to 300,000 clones, with about 83% occurring only once. What was sequenced was peripheral blood. This clonotype originated in a man aged 45 to 65 with acute or convalescent COVID-19. The chain links TRBV21-1 to TRBJ1-5. TRBV21-1 is annotated as a pseudogene. The CDR3 sequence: CASIPSRGEDNQPQHF. CDR3 nucleotide sequence: TGTGCCAGCATCCCTTCGCGGGGGGAGGACAATCAGCCCCAGCATTTT.